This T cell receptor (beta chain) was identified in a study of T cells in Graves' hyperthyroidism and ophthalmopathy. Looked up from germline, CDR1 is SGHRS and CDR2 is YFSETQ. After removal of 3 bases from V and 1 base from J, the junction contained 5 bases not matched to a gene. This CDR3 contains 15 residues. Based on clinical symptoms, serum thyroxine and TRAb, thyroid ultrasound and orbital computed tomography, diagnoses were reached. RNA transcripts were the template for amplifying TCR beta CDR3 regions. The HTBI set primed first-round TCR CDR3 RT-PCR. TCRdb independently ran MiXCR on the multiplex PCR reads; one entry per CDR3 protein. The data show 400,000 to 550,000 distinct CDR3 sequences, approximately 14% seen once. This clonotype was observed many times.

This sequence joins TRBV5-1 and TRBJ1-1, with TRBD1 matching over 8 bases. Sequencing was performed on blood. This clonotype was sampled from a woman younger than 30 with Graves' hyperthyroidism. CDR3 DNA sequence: TGCGCCAGCAGCTGGGGACAGGCGACGAACACTGAAGCTTTCTTT. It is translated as CASSWGQATNTEAFF.